A selection of T cell receptor beta chains follows, all from one sample in a study of T cell responses to AZD1222 COVID-19 vaccine. The table came from immunoSEQ multiplex PCR; TCRdb's copy has only in-frame clones and leaves some out. Of roughly 120,000 clones listed, roughly 90% are singletons. The sequences come from peripheral blood, collected on day 0 of AZD1222 vaccination. These receptors were collected from an adult in good health. CDR3s include the opening cysteine and the closing phenylalanine or tryptophan. A D gene is named only where the DNA matches it firmly. Size is stated for part of the rows, as once, few or many counts, or as a class when the clone is expanded.

V	size	D	J	DNA	CDR3
TRBV28	NA	NA	TRBJ1-2	TGTGCCAGCAGTTTCTGGGGACAAACTAACTATGGCTACACCTTC	CASSFWGQTNYGYTF
TRBV5-1	NA	TRBD1	TRBJ1-4	TGCGCCAGCAGCGAGGGACAGACTAATGAAAAACTGTTTTTT	CASSEGQTNEKLFF
TRBV28	NA	TRBD1	TRBJ1-6	TGTGCCAGCAGTTTGGCTCGGGGGACAGGGAGTTCACCCCTCCACTTT	CASSLARGTGSSPLHF
TRBV19	NA	TRBD2	TRBJ2-2	TGTGCCAGTAGTATCGGACTAGCGGGGGGGCCAAACACCGGGGAGCTGTTTTTT	CASSIGLAGGPNTGELFF
TRBV7-9	NA	NA	TRBJ2-1	TGTGCCAGCCAACAAAATGAGCAGTTCTTC	CASQQNEQFF
TRBV15	NA	NA	TRBJ2-7	TGTGCCACCAGCAGAGAATCGGCAGGCATGGTCTACGAGCAGTACTTC	CATSRESAGMVYEQYF
TRBV7-2	NA	NA	TRBJ2-4	TGTGCCAGCAGCGTAACCGGGACTTACAAAAACATTCAGTACTTC	CASSVTGTYKNIQYF
TRBV4-1	NA	NA	TRBJ1-1	TGCGCCAGCAGCCAAGGGAGTTTCGCTGAAGCTTTCTTT	CASSQGSFAEAFF
TRBV27	NA	NA	TRBJ2-2	TGTGCCAGCAGTTTATATCCTTCCGGGGAGCTGTTTTTT	CASSLYPSGELFF
TRBV4-1	NA	NA	TRBJ1-5	TGCGCCAGCAGCCAAGCCTTAAATCAGCCCCAGCATTTT	CASSQALNQPQHF
TRBV4-3	NA	TRBD1	TRBJ2-1	TGCGCCAGCAGCCGGGGGAGGGACAGGGAGTACAATGAGCAGTTCTTC	CASSRGRDREYNEQFF
TRBV27	NA	TRBD2	TRBJ2-7	TGTGCCAGCAGATACACTAGCGTTGGAACCTACGAGCAGTACTTC	CASRYTSVGTYEQYF
TRBV11-3	NA	TRBD1	TRBJ2-3	TGTGCCAGCAGCTTAGGCCGCCGGGACAGCAGCACAGATACGCAGTATTTT	CASSLGRRDSSTDTQYF
TRBV28	NA	NA	TRBJ1-1	TGTGCCAGCAGTTTTTTCTCTGGGGCCCCTGGGACTTTCTTT	CASSFFSGAPGTFF
TRBV19	once	NA	TRBJ2-7	TGTGCCAGTAGTATAAGGGGTGCGCGCGGGACCCGAGGGTACGAGCAGTACTTC	CASSIRGARGTRGYEQYF
TRBV11-3	NA	NA	TRBJ2-5	TGTGCCAGCAGCTTAGGGTCAGGGGACTACCAAGAGACCCAGTACTTC	CASSLGSGDYQETQYF
TRBV11-2	once	TRBD2	TRBJ2-7	TGTGCCAGCAGCCAAGGACTAGCGGAGACCTACGAGCAGTACTTC	CASSQGLAETYEQYF
TRBV3-1/TRBV3-2	NA	NA	TRBJ2-7	TGTGCCAGCAGCCGTAAAGGGAGGTACGAGCAGTACTTC	CASSRKGRYEQYF
TRBV14	NA	NA	TRBJ2-2	TGTGCCAGCAGCCGTGAAATCTCGAGTCTTCGAGCCGGGGAGCTGTTTTTT	CASSREISSLRAGELFF
TRBV2	NA	NA	TRBJ1-1	TGTGCCAGCAGTCTCAGGGGAGAAGGCACTGAAGCTTTCTTT	CASSLRGEGTEAFF
TRBV4-3	once	NA	TRBJ1-1	TGCGCCAGCAGCGAGGGGCGCCGGAACACTGAAGCTTTCTTT	CASSEGRRNTEAFF
TRBV5-1	NA	TRBD1	TRBJ2-1	TGCGCCAGCAGGGGACAGGACTACAATGAGCAGTTCTTC	CASRGQDYNEQFF
TRBV5-8	NA	TRBD1	TRBJ1-5	TGTGCCAGCAGCTTGGTGGTCGCGACAGGGGCCAATCAGCCCCAGCATTTT	CASSLVVATGANQPQHF
TRBV6-4	medium-sized	NA	TRBJ2-2	TGTGCCAGCAGTGACTCGAGTCGTGGGAGCGACACCGGGGAGCTGTTTTTT	CASSDSSRGSDTGELFF
TRBV4-3	NA	NA	TRBJ2-1	TGCGCCAGCAGCCAAGGTTCGGGGGCCAATTCAAATGAGCAGTTCTTC	CASSQGSGANSNEQFF
TRBV7-9	once	TRBD1	TRBJ2-7	TGTGCCAGCAGTTTAACCGGGACAGGGACTTTCTACGAGCAGTACTTC	CASSLTGTGTFYEQYF
TRBV28	NA	TRBD2	TRBJ2-4	TGTGCCAGCAGTTTCGCTATAGTTGAGGGAGGGAGTAAAAACATTCAGTACTTC	CASSFAIVEGGSKNIQYF
TRBV28	once	NA	TRBJ1-5	TGTGCCAGCAGTTTATCGACAGTGGGCAATCAGCCCCAGCATTTT	CASSLSTVGNQPQHF
TRBV15	NA	TRBD1	TRBJ1-2	TGTGCCACCAGCAGTTCGGACAGGGCCGCCTATGGCTACACCTTC	CATSSSDRAAYGYTF
TRBV27	NA	TRBD1	TRBJ1-6	TGTGCCAGCAGTCGGGAGCACAGGGGTTCTGGATCACCCCTCCACTTT	CASSREHRGSGSPLHF
TRBV6-5	NA	NA	TRBJ2-5	TGTGCCAGCAGTTACTCGACGGGGCGTCGAGAGACCCAGTACTTC	CASSYSTGRRETQYF
TRBV15	NA	NA	TRBJ1-5	TGTGCCACCAGCAGAGATTTGACCCTTCAGCATTTT	CATSRDLTLQHF
TRBV27	NA	NA	TRBJ2-3	TGTGCCAGCAGTTTATTTAGCACAGATACGCAGTATTTT	CASSLFSTDTQYF
TRBV28	NA	TRBD1	TRBJ1-6	TGTGCCAGCAGTTTTGGGACAGGGCTCTATAATTCACCCCTCCACTTT	CASSFGTGLYNSPLHF
TRBV4-1	NA	NA	TRBJ2-5	TGCGCCAGCAGCCTCATAGGGGGGAGGCGAGAGACCCAGTACTTC	CASSLIGGRRETQYF
TRBV7-2	NA	NA	TRBJ2-7	TGTGCCAGCAGCTTAGAGCTCGGGCGCGAGCAGTACTTC	CASSLELGREQYF
TRBV4-1	NA	TRBD1	TRBJ1-2	TGCGCCAGCAGCCAAAAGGAGGACAGGGCTTATGGCTACACCTTC	CASSQKEDRAYGYTF
TRBV19	NA	NA	TRBJ2-7	TGTGCCAGTAGTCCGGGGACGGAAGCCTACGAGCAGTACTTC	CASSPGTEAYEQYF
TRBV4-1	NA	NA	TRBJ1-1	TGCGCCAGCAGCCAAGATGGCCGCGAAGCTTTCTTT	CASSQDGREAFF
TRBV5-1	NA	NA	TRBJ1-1	TGCGCCAGCAGCTTGGCACCAGGGAACACTGAAGCTTTCTTT	CASSLAPGNTEAFF
TRBV18	NA	TRBD2	TRBJ2-7	TGTGCCAGCTCACCACCTTCGGCGGGGGGGATGGGGTACGAGCAGTACTTC	CASSPPSAGGMGYEQYF
TRBV7-6	NA	TRBD2	TRBJ2-1	TGTGCCAGCAGCTTATCGGGGATAAGCGGGAGAACCTACAATGAGCAGTTCTTC	CASSLSGISGRTYNEQFF
TRBV28	NA	NA	TRBJ1-2	TGTGCCAGCAGTTTACCCCCGGCGGGCTACACCTTC	CASSLPPAGYTF
TRBV6-5	once	NA	TRBJ1-1	TGTGCCAGCAGTTACTTCCCACACAGAAATACTGAAGCTTTCTTT	CASSYFPHRNTEAFF
TRBV10-3	NA	TRBD1	TRBJ2-7	TGTGCCATCAGGAGTGTATCAGTCCGACAGGGTGAACACGAGCAGTACTTC	CAIRSVSVRQGEHEQYF
TRBV6-5	NA	NA	TRBJ1-6	TGTGCCAGCCGTTCTCCGAATTCACCCCTCCACTTT	CASRSPNSPLHF
TRBV27	NA	NA	TRBJ2-7	TGTGCCAGCACCCGATCGGCCCTCTCCTACGAGCAGTACTTC	CASTRSALSYEQYF
TRBV5-4	NA	NA	TRBJ1-2	TGTGCCAGCAGCCCCTATAGGGGAACATTCGCGGTCGGCTACACCTTC	CASSPYRGTFAVGYTF
TRBV24-1	NA	NA	TRBJ1-1	TGTGCCACCAGTGATTCAGAGGGTAGGGACACTGAAGCTTTCTTT	CATSDSEGRDTEAFF
TRBV18	NA	NA	TRBJ2-5	TGTGCCAGCAGCCAGGGCCAACAAGAGACCCAGTACTTC	CASSQGQQETQYF
TRBV11-2	NA	NA	TRBJ1-1	TGTGCCAGCAGCTTGGGGGGGAACACTGAAGCTTTCTTT	CASSLGGNTEAFF
TRBV12-3/TRBV12-4	NA	NA	TRBJ1-5	TGTGCCAGCAGCCTTGGTGAGAACCAGCCCCAGCATTTT	CASSLGENQPQHF